The T cell receptor beta chain under discussion was sequenced for a study of vaccination and CD4 T cells after COVID-19. Study-level information: Post-vaccine sampling followed dose two by a median 72 days (range 14 to 241).

Treatment specified: approximately 9-day PBMC culture with coronavirus spike peptide pools or control peptides (ViraFEST assay). Under the ViraFEST approach, antigen-specific T cells were expanded with peptide pools and TCRs subsequently sequenced. With the Oncomine TCR Beta short-read assay, DNA from cultured CD4+ T cells was sequenced. TCRdb itself ran the PCR reads through MiXCR, one entry per CDR3 protein. The sample has some 15,000 distinct CDR3 sequences; about 75% are singletons. A note on this clonotype: No antigen is known for it.

Whole-study results and caveats: Within the convalescent patients, spike mono-reactivity was found in 304 of 307 vaccine-specific clones.

The sequence was collected from a human donor who had recovered from COVID-19. The sequencing sample was made of CD4+ T cells from blood, cultured in vitro.

The CDR3 protein is CATSRDENRPEGSNNEQFF. CDR3 coding DNA: TGTGCCACCAGCAGAGATGAAAACAGGCCGGAGGGGTCGAACAATGAGCAGTTCTTC. The chain couples TRBV15 to TRBJ2-1; TRBD2 is a possible D gene (6 bases). This CDR3 has 19 residues. V gave up 0 bases and J gave up 5 bases, with 23 bases separating them. The V gene's germline CDR1 is LNHNV and CDR2 YYDKDF (reference sequence).